This paragraph reports one T cell receptor (beta chain). The antigen is not known. The source of the sample is a study of CD8 T cells in ankylosing spondylitis. Study-wide results and caveats: Disease-linked clones were CD8+ and relatively rare in peripheral blood. A motif of roughly 8 highly homologous TCR beta variants was seen as apparently characteristic of ankylosing spondylitis blood. Several of the motif variants were reported before in synovial fluid and blood from reactive arthritis.

TCRdb passed the 5' RACE reads through MiXCR, listing each CDR3 protein once. The data show around 120,000 distinct CDR3 sequences, roughly an eighth seen once. V was trimmed by 1 base and J by 0 bases, leaving 8 bases between them. The germline CDR1 and CDR2 sequences are SGHKS and YYEKEE (reference sequence). The CDR3 totals 15 residues. The material sequenced was blood, either unsorted or a sorted T cell fraction (not recorded which). This TCR was sampled from a female donor with ankylosing spondylitis or in good health (not recorded which). This chain uses TRBV5-5 with TRBJ1-5, with unresolved D. The CDR3 coding sequence is TGTGCCAGCAGCTTGACCGGTTATAGCAATCAGCCCCAGCATTTT. Encoded protein: CASSLTGYSNQPQHF.